A single sample is the source of the 29 T cell receptor beta chains below, sequenced in a study of T cells in localized non-small cell lung cancer (dated by TCRdb to 2019 to 2021). Libraries were constructed by the immunoSEQ multiplex PCR assay. TCRdb re-hosts the immuneACCESS table, in-frame sequences only. Its copies lack some clones; in the studies checked, an unresolved V gene accounts for under half of them, and the cause for the rest is not known. The sample data list some 50,000 clones, and approximately 83% of these were observed just once. The leading ten clones occupy 17% of the sample. Specimen: peripheral blood mononuclear cells, collected before any cancer treatment. These receptors originate from a man aged 35 to 70 with stage III lung adenocarcinoma.

J is TRBJ2-1 and V is TRBV14, with TRBD2 matching 7 bases. V was clipped by 1 base and J by 7 bases; unmatched bases: 7. Germline CDR1 reads SGHDN; CDR2 reads FVKESK. CDR3 length: 15 residues. The CDR3 bases are TGTGCCAGCAGCCAAGGGAGCGGGACTGTGAATGAGCAGTTCTTC. Amino acid sequence: CASSQGSGTVNEQFF.

The chain carries TRBV29-1 and TRBJ2-1, with TRBD2 matching over 7 bases. This CDR3 spans 13 amino acids. The V gene's germline CDR1 is SQVTM and CDR2 ANQGSEA. V trimming: 3 bases; J trimming: 5 bases; junction bases outside the gene matches: 4. CDR3 in amino acids: CSVDPSGDNEQFF. For the CDR3, the DNA is TGCAGCGTTGACCCTAGCGGAGACAATGAGCAGTTCTTC.

The chain recombines TRBV9 with TRBJ1-4; tentative D call: TRBD1 (5 bases). Germline-derived CDR1 and CDR2 are SGDLS and YYNGEE. Trimming stripped 4 bases from V and 7 bases from J, with 17 bases between. The CDR3 consists of 15 residues. The CDR3 reads CASSFRDAEGEKLFF. The CDR3 coding sequence is TGTGCCAGCAGCTTTCGGGACGCGGAGGGTGAAAAACTGTTTTTT.

This chain links TRBV6-1 with TRBJ1-2, with D perhaps matching TRBD1 (6 bases). The CDR3 contains 17 residues. Trimming pared 4 bases from V and 5 bases from J, leaving 23 bases between. Germline V gene sequence: CDR1 MNHNS, CDR2 SASEGT. As DNA, the CDR3 is TGTGCCAGCAGTGCTTCGACAGGCTCGGGGAGGGGATATGGCTACACCTTC. Translating it yields CASSASTGSGRGYGYTF.

The chain joins TRBV6-6 to TRBJ1-1, with no clear D. Per the germline V gene, CDR1 is MNHNY and CDR2 is SVGAGI (reference sequence). The ends were cut back, 0 bases at V and 3 bases at J, with 11 bases in the middle. This CDR3 is built from 15 residues. The DNA for the CDR3 is TGTGCCAGCAGTTACTCGTACCTGAGGGACACTGAAGCTTTCTTT. Its translation is CASSYSYLRDTEAFF.

This sequence joins TRBV7-2 and TRBJ1-3; TRBD1 aligns across 7 bases. This CDR3 has 16 residues. CDR1 is SGHTA, CDR2 FQGNSA, per germline. The J segment lost 0 bases and the V segment lost 2 bases, leaving 4 bases of the junction unmatched. The CDR3 DNA sequence: TGTGCCAGCAGCTTAAGAACAGGGGCCTCTGGAAACACCATATATTTT. Its protein product is CASSLRTGASGNTIYF.

This chain joins TRBV5-6 and TRBJ2-7; TRBD1 agrees at 11 bases. The V gene end was trimmed by 4 bases and the J gene end by 6 bases; junction bases not matched to a gene: 3. Germline V gene data show CDR1 as SGHDT and CDR2 as YYEEEE. This CDR3 contains 13 residues. The CDR3 region has the DNA TGTGCCAGCAGCACCGGGACAGGGGGCGAGCAGTACTTC. It specifies CASSTGTGGEQYF.

CDR3 DNA: TGCAGTGCTGCAGACAGCTACGAGCAGTACTTC. It codes for CSAADSYEQYF. The rearrangement uses TRBV20-1 and TRBJ2-7; D possibly corresponds to TRBD1 (5 bases). This CDR3 is 11 amino acids long. V was clipped by 5 bases and J by 3 bases, with 8 bases between them. Per the germline V gene, CDR1 is DFQATT and CDR2 is SNEGSKA (reference sequence).

The rearrangement links TRBV5-1 to TRBJ2-6; D possibly corresponds to TRBD2 (6 bases). The CDR3 totals 15 residues. Germline CDR1 is SGHRS and CDR2 is YFSETQ. Trimming stripped 4 bases from V and 4 bases from J, with 12 bases between. The chain's CDR3 is CASSPLGGGANVLTF. Here the CDR3 DNA reads TGCGCCAGCAGCCCCCTCGGGGGAGGGGCCAACGTCCTGACTTTC.

J is TRBJ2-5 and V is TRBV7-2, with D possibly TRBD1 on 6 matching bases. The V end was cut by 1 base, the J end by 4 bases, with 16 bases between. CDR3 size: 16 residues. CDR1 is SGHTA and CDR2 is FQGNSA in the germline V gene. CDR3 sequence: CASSLEVGVGGETQYF. As DNA, the CDR3 is TGTGCCAGCAGCTTAGAAGTGGGGGTAGGGGGAGAGACCCAGTACTTC.

This rearrangement joins TRBV7-2 to TRBJ2-3; D remains ambiguous. The germline CDR1 and CDR2 sequences are SGHTA and FQGNSA. Trimming removed 4 bases from V and 5 bases from J, with 7 bases in between. The CDR3 consists of 12 residues. The CDR3 loop reads CASSSYIDTQYF. The CDR3 nucleotides are TGTGCCAGCAGCTCGTACATAGATACGCAGTATTTT.

The gene calls are TRBV11-2 and TRBJ2-6; TRBD1 or TRBD2 may be the D gene (5 bases each). The V end lost 8 bases, the J end lost 0 bases, and 14 bases lay between the germline ends. There are 16 residues in the CDR3. From germline, CDR1 is SGHAT and CDR2 FQNNGV. The CDR3 is CASRGWGFSGANVLTF. The CDR3 DNA reads TGTGCCAGCCGAGGGTGGGGCTTCTCTGGGGCCAACGTCCTGACTTTC.

V and J are TRBV4-1 and TRBJ1-3; unclear D gene. Germline lookup yields CDR1 MGHRA and CDR2 YSYEKL. This CDR3 comprises 15 residues. With 2 bases removed from V and 1 base from J, the gap between germline ends came to 9 bases. Here the CDR3 DNA reads TGCGCCAGCAGCCAATTTGGGGTATCTGGAAACACCATATATTTT. Translating it yields CASSQFGVSGNTIYF.

This chain uses TRBV28 with TRBJ2-7; 9 bases are shared with TRBD1. Germline V lookup: CDR1 MDHEN, CDR2 SYDVKM. There are 16 residues in the CDR3. The junction had 9 bases not matched to a gene; V was cut back by 6 bases and J by 0 bases. The CDR3, as DNA: TGTGCCAGCAGACCGACAGGGGGACTGAGCTCCTACGAGCAGTACTTC. This codes for CASRPTGGLSSYEQYF.

CDR3 residues: CASISGGINIQYF. The CDR3 DNA follows: TGTGCCAGCATTAGCGGGGGGATTAACATTCAGTACTTC. The V gene is TRBV2, the J gene TRBJ2-4; 10 bases align to TRBD2. CDR3 length: 13 residues. Trimming at V came to 7 bases and at J to 7 bases, leaving 4 bases not matched to a gene. Germline CDR1 is SNHLY and CDR2 is FYNNEI.

V usage is TRBV6-6 and J usage is TRBJ2-1; D is uncertain. Germline values: CDR1 MNHNY, CDR2 SVGAGI (reference sequence). Trimming cost V 6 bases and J 7 bases, with 13 bases left between them. The CDR3 has 13 amino acids. This chain's CDR3 is CASRPQVGNEQFF. CDR3 bases: TGTGCCAGCAGGCCGCAGGTCGGGAATGAGCAGTTCTTC.

The V gene is TRBV7-8, the J gene TRBJ2-2, with TRBD2 matching 13 bases. The CDR3 extends over 18 amino acids. Trimming at V came to 4 bases and at J to 13 bases, leaving 18 bases not matched to a gene. CDR1 and CDR2 from the germline V gene are SGHVS and FQNEAQ. The CDR3 loop is CASSSPGLAGIGSGGLFF. Written as DNA, the CDR3 is TGTGCCAGCAGCTCTCCGGGACTAGCGGGAATTGGGTCCGGCGGGCTGTTTTTT.

The V and J genes are TRBV7-7 and TRBJ2-5; 9 bases map to TRBD2. In germline, CDR1 is SSHAT, CDR2 FNYEAQ (reference sequence). The CDR3 is 16 residues long. V lost 6 bases, J lost 9 bases, and 17 bases stayed unmatched. CDR3 coding DNA: TGTGCCAGCAGACCCCACTCGGGACTAGCTGAAGGGGCCCAGTACTTC. Amino acid sequence: CASRPHSGLAEGAQYF. Combining the CDR3 with reference TRBV7-7 and TRBJ2-5 gives the whole variable domain GAGVSQSPRYKVTKRGQDVTLRCDPISSHATLYWYQQALGQGPEFLTYFNYEAQPDKSGLPSDRFSAERPEGSISTLTIQRTEQRDSAMYRCASRPHSGLAEGAQYFGPGTRLLVL.

The genes are TRBV9 and TRBJ2-5; either TRBD1 or TRBD2 may supply D (6 bases each). Between the trimmed V and J ends, which lost 0 bases and 5 bases, there was a span of 14 bases. The CDR3 runs 15 residues. Germline CDR1 SGDLS, CDR2 YYNGEE. The CDR3 protein is CASSVARGASETQYF. Written as DNA, the CDR3 is TGTGCCAGCAGCGTAGCAAGGGGGGCTAGCGAGACCCAGTACTTC.

This chain connects TRBV18 to TRBJ2-7; D not certain. CDR3 size: 14 residues. Germline loops: CDR1 KGHSH, CDR2 LQKENI. V was clipped by 0 bases and J by 6 bases, with 12 bases between them. CDR3 DNA: TGTGCCAGCTCACCACCGAGGCCTGCAGGCGAGCAGTACTTC. It yields the protein CASSPPRPAGEQYF.

This chain connects TRBV5-1 to TRBJ1-2; no reliable D call. The CDR3 loop spans 13 amino acids. CDR1 is SGHRS and CDR2 is YFSETQ in the germline V gene. Trimming stripped 2 bases from V and 4 bases from J, with 9 bases between. The CDR3 DNA follows: TGCGCCAGCAGCTTTGACAAGGCCTATGGCTACACCTTC. The encoded protein is CASSFDKAYGYTF.

The J gene is TRBJ2-3, the V gene TRBV18; 9 bases line up with TRBD1. The ends lost 5 bases at V and 2 bases at J; junction bases unmatched: 5. CDR3 length: 15 amino acids. The germline gives CDR1 KGHSH, CDR2 LQKENI. CDR3 bases: TGTGCCAGCTCAGCACAGGGGGCCCCCACAGATACGCAGTATTTT. This sequence encodes CASSAQGAPTDTQYF.

The chain links TRBV13 to TRBJ2-3; TRBD2 aligns across 8 bases. With 4 bases clipped from V and 5 bases from J, the junction kept 14 bases outside the gene matches. This CDR3 comprises 17 residues. CDR1 and CDR2 from the germline V gene are PRHDT and FYEKMQ (reference sequence). In DNA form, the CDR3 reads TGTGCCAGCAGCTCGCTCGGGGAGCGGGGGCAGGGAGATACGCAGTATTTT. This translates into CASSSLGERGQGDTQYF.

The chain is built from TRBV7-2 and TRBJ2-1; possibly TRBD2 for D (6 bases). The CDR3 is made up of 17 amino acids. Trimming pared 2 bases from V and 0 bases from J, leaving 14 bases between. Germline loops: CDR1 SGHTA, CDR2 FQGNSA. The CDR3 DNA follows: TGTGCCAGCAGCTTAACCTCGGCGGGGAGCTCCTACAATGAGCAGTTCTTC. The encoded protein is CASSLTSAGSSYNEQFF.

This clone came up once. The V gene is TRBV7-9, the J gene TRBJ1-1, with D maybe TRBD1 (5 bases). V dropped 1 base and J dropped 8 bases, with 11 bases sitting between them. CDR1 is SEHNR, CDR2 FQNEAQ, per germline (reference sequence). The CDR3 has 13 residues. For the CDR3, the DNA is TGTGCCAGCAGCTTAGGTGGCAGGGCGGAAGCTTTCTTT. It specifies CASSLGGRAEAFF. The variable domain in full, with the rest retrieved from reference TRBV7-9 and TRBJ1-1, is DTGVSQNPRHKITKRGQNVTFRCDPISEHNRLYWYRQTLGQGPEFLTYFQNEAQLEKSRLLSDRFSAERPKGSFSTLEIQRTEQGDSAMYLCASSLGGRAEAFFGQGTRLTVV.

The V gene is TRBV7-2, the J gene TRBJ1-5; D is unclear. CDR1 is SGHTA, CDR2 FQGNSA, per germline. Between the trimmed V and J ends, which lost 10 bases and 3 bases, there was a span of 16 bases. This CDR3 contains 14 residues. The CDR3 coding sequence is TGTGCCACCGCCAACCGGCCGGCCAATCAGCCCCAGCATTTT. It specifies CATANRPANQPQHF. Using reference TRBV7-2 and TRBJ1-5 for the parts outside the CDR3, the full variable domain is GAGVSQSPSNKVTEKGKDVELRCDPISGHTALYWYRQSLGQGLEFLIYFQGNSAPDKSGLPSDRFSAERTGGSVSTLTIQRTQQEDSAVYLCATANRPANQPQHFGDGTRLSIL.

This chain joins TRBV27 and TRBJ1-1, with D hard to call. The CDR3 spans 14 residues. V was trimmed by 2 bases and J by 1 base, leaving 8 bases between them. Germline V gene sequence: CDR1 MNHEY, CDR2 SMNVEV (reference sequence). CDR3 sequence (DNA): TGTGCCAGCAGTTTAAAGCTCTCGAACACTGAAGCTTTCTTT. Its protein is CASSLKLSNTEAFF.

This sequence joins TRBV9 and TRBJ2-3; 8 bases map to TRBD2. Germline CDR1 is SGDLS and CDR2 is YYNGEE. The CDR3 contains 19 residues. With V trimmed by 0 bases and J by 3 bases, 15 bases remained unmatched. The CDR3 loop reads CASSVESGGPRVETDTQYF. CDR3 nucleotides: TGTGCCAGCAGCGTAGAGAGCGGGGGCCCTCGTGTTGAGACAGATACGCAGTATTTT.

This clone was counted only a few times. The V gene is TRBV30, the J gene TRBJ1-1, with a possible D match to TRBD1 (6 bases). The CDR3 is made up of 17 amino acids. V lost 5 bases and J lost 1, with 23 bases in between. Germline CDR1 GTSNPN, CDR2 SVGIG (reference sequence). CDR3 amino acids: CAWEGTRAGARNTEAFF. For the CDR3, the DNA is TGTGCCTGGGAAGGAACGAGAGCAGGGGCCAGGAACACTGAAGCTTTCTTT.